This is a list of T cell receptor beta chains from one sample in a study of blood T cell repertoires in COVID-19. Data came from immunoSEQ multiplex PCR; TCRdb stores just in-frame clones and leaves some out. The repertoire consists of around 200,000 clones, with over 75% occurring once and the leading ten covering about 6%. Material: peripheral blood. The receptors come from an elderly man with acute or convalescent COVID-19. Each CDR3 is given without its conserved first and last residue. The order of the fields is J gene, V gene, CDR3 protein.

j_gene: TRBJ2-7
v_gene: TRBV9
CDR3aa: ASSVGAGGSYEQY

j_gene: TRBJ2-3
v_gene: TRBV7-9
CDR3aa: ASSKRGQADTQY

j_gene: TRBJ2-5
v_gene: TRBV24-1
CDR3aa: ATSDSRLAGGRETQY

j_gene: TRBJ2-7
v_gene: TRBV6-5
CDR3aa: ASSYDSATYEQY

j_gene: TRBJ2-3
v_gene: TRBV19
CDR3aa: ASSISSGRADTQY

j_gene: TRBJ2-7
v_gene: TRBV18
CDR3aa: ASSPLQGGWEQY

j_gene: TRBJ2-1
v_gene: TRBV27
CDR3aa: ASRRDRGSYNEQF

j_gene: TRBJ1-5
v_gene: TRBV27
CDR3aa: ASSPSDRGQQPQH

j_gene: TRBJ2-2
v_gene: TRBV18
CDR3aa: ASSQLGGRTSGSITGELF

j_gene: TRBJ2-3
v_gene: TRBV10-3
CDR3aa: AISEGTSGASTDTQY

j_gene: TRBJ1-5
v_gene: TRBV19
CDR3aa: ASADRENQPQH

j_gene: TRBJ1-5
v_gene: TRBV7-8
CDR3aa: ASSLAARGNQPQH

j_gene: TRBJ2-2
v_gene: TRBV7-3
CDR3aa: ASSLGGGRTGELF

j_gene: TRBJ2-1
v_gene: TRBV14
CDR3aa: ASSRGTAYNEQF

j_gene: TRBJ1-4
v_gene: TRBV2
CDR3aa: ASKGQVNEKLF

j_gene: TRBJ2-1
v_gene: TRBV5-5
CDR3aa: ASRGDRDNEQF

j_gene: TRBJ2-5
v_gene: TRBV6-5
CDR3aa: ASNKNRELETQY

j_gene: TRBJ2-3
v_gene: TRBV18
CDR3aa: ASSKKKTSGGLTTSTDTQY

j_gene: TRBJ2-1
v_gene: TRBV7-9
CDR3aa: ASSLAGASRNEQF

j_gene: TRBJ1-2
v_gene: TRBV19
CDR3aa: ASSINRGNYGYT

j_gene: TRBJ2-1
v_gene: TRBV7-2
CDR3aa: ASSLRESSGSHNEQF

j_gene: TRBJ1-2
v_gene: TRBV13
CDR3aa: ASSLGQGWRLIDYGYT

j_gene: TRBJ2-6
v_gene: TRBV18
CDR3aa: ASSPSSGANVLT

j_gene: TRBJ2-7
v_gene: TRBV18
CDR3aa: ASSGQGANYEQY

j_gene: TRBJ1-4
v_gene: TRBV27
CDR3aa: ASSKRENEKLF

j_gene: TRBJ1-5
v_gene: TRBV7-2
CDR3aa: ASSSRQGSNQPQH

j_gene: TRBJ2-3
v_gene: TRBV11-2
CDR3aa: ASSQNGGERDTQY

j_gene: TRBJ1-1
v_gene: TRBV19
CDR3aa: ASSDRGRGNTEAF

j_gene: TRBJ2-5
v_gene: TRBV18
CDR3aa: ASLSGRQETQY

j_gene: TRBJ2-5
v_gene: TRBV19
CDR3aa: ASTPRAGMETQY

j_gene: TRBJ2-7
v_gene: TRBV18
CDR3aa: ASSPRTGGTYEQY

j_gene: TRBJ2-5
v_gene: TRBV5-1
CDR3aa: ASSAGLAEETQY

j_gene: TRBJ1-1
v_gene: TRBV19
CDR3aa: ASWSGLGNTEAF

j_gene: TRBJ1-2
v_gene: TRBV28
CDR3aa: ASSLEGGRIGGYT

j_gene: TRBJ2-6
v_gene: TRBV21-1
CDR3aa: ASSTRGWGAGANVLT

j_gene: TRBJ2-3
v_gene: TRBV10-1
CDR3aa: ASSALPADTQY

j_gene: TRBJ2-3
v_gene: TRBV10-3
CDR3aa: AISELASSTDTQY

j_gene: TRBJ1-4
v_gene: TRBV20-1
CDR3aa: SASSQNEKLF

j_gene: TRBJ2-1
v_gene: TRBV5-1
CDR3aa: ASSTFLGTSNEQF